The present T cell receptor beta chain was sequenced within a study of cytomegalovirus exposure and HLA in healthy donors. Whole-study results and caveats: The listing of approximately 160 TCR beta chains classed them as cytomegalovirus-associated. Earlier findings revealed that most TCR beta V segments proved productive either about 87% or about 30% of the time. Accounts indicate the classifier identified cytomegalovirus status with strong specificity and sensitivity.

The PCR used 60 Vbeta and 13 Jbeta primers. Here immunoSEQ multiplex PCR was the method, and the copy in TCRdb shows in-frame clones only, minus some. Altogether approximately 160,000 clones are present, approximately 80% being singletons, with the ten largest covering about 2.4%. Regarding this clone: The antigen is not known.

Trimming cost V 5 bases and J 8 bases; bases outside gene matches: 5. The CDR3 length is 14 residues. Germline CDR1 reads SGHNT; CDR2 reads YENEEA. The chain links TRBV11-3 to TRBJ2-1, with 11 positions matching TRBD2. The source of this sequence is a woman aged 40 to 50 in good health and CMV-seropositive. The sequencing input was PBMCs. The CDR3 loop is CASSRGTSGDEQFF. The DNA for the CDR3 is TGTGCCAGCAGCCGTGGGACTAGCGGCGATGAGCAGTTCTTC.